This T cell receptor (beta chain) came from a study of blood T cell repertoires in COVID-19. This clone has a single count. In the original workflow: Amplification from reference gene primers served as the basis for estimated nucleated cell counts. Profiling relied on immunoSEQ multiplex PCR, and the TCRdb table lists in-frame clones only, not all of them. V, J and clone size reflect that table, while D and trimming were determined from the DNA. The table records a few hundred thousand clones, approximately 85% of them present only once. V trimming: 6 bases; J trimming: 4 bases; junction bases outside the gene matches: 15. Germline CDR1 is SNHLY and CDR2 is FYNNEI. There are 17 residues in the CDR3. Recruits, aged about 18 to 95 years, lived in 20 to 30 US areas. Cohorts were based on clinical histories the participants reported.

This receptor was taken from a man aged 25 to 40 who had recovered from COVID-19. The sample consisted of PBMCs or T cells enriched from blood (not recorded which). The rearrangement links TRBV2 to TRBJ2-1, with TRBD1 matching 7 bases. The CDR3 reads CASSYRDSQSIYNEQFF. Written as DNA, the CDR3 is TGTGCCAGCAGCTACCGGGACAGCCAATCTATTTACAATGAGCAGTTCTTC.